One and the same sample provided the 13 T cell receptor beta chains below, sequenced in a study of T cells expressing NK-cell markers. No DNA is given; TCRdb re-called the 5' RACE reads and lists each CDR3 protein once. The sample totals about 460,000 distinct CDR3 sequences; its top ten clones hold about 1.5%. Sequencing used blood T cells: a sorted CD56 or NKG2C T cell subset, CD4+ or CD8+ T cells, or bulk PBMC T cells (not recorded which). These receptors were collected from a woman aged 50 to 60 in good health.

This sequence joins TRBV11-2 and TRBJ2-1; TCRdb's D call, TRBD2, is unchecked because there is no DNA. From germline, CDR1 is SGHAT and CDR2 FQNNGV. The CDR3 contains 14 residues. This CDR3 reads CASRPRGGNNEQFF.

The V call is TRBV11-3, the J call TRBJ2-1; the TRBD2 assignment by TCRdb is unverifiable without DNA. The CDR3 covers 15 residues. Germline CDR1 and CDR2: SGHNT and YENEEA. The CDR3 sequence: CASSITSGNGNEQFF.

This chain uses TRBV18 with TRBJ1-1. Per the germline V gene, CDR1 is KGHSH and CDR2 is LQKENI. This CDR3 region has 15 residues. CDR3 protein: CASSPRAGRDTEAFF.

The rearrangement links TRBV5-1 to TRBJ2-1. Per the germline V gene, CDR1 is SGHRS and CDR2 is YFSETQ. The CDR3 has 17 amino acids. CDR3 in amino acids: CASSLDSGGGSYNEQFF.

This chain joins TRBV10-2 and TRBJ2-3; absent DNA, TCRdb's TRBD1 call cannot be checked. This CDR3 comprises 16 residues. Per the germline V gene, CDR1 is WSHSY and CDR2 is SAAADI. The CDR3 loop is CASSEPRDRNTDTQYF.

The chain recombines TRBV18 with TRBJ2-7; TCRdb names TRBD1, which stays unverified in the absence of DNA. The germline V gene has CDR1 KGHSH and CDR2 LQKENI. This CDR3 spans 15 amino acids. CDR3 in amino acids: CASSPRAGTGYEQYF.

The chain uses TRBV15 and TRBJ1-6. This CDR3 spans 14 amino acids. The germline V gene encodes CDR1 LNHNV and CDR2 YYDKDF (reference sequence). This CDR3 is CATSRGLGNSPLHF.

The genes are TRBV20-1 and TRBJ2-1; the TRBD1 assignment by TCRdb is unverifiable without DNA. Per germline, CDR1 DFQATT and CDR2 SNEGSKA (reference sequence). CDR3 length: 12 amino acids. The CDR3: CSATGTGWEQFF.

The rearrangement joins TRBV19 to TRBJ2-1; the TCRdb call, TRBD1, lacks DNA for checking. The germline V gene encodes CDR1 LNHDA and CDR2 SQIVND (reference sequence). There are 15 residues in the CDR3. CDR3 protein: CASSIPRTGGFEQFF. Full variable domain (outside the CDR3, taken from reference TRBV19 and TRBJ2-1): DGGITQSPKYLFRKEGQNVTLSCEQNLNHDAMYWYRQDPGQGLRLIYYSQIVNDFQKGDIAEGYSVSREKKESFPLTVTSAQKNPTAFYLCASSIPRTGGFEQFFGPGTRLTVL.

V is TRBV6-5 and J is TRBJ1-2. From germline, CDR1 is MNHEY and CDR2 SVGAGI. The CDR3 has 15 amino acids. The CDR3: CASSSRPPGGYGYTF.

The chain has TRBV5-1 and TRBJ2-5; TCRdb picks TRBD2, but there is no DNA to check that call. This CDR3 is built from 16 residues. Germline V gives CDR1 SGHRS, CDR2 YFSETQ. This CDR3 is CASSGGLGIGQETQYF.

J is TRBJ2-1 and V is TRBV5-1; TCRdb designates TRBD1, a call that cannot be tested without DNA. CDR3 length: 14 amino acids. Germline V CDR1 and CDR2: SGHRS, YFSETQ. CDR3: CASSDPGTYNEQFF. Full variable domain (missing parts from reference TRBV5-1 and TRBJ2-1): KAGVTQTPRYLIKTRGQQVTLSCSPISGHRSVSWYQQTPGQGLQFLFEYFSETQRNKGNFPGRFSGRQFSNSRSEMNVSTLELGDSALYLCASSDPGTYNEQFFGPGTRLTVL.

The chain links TRBV6-1 to TRBJ1-1; TCRdb proposes TRBD1, but this gene call is untestable without DNA. The CDR3 extends over 14 amino acids. Looked up from germline, CDR1 is MNHNS and CDR2 is SASEGT. This CDR3 is CASSEQGKNTEAFF.